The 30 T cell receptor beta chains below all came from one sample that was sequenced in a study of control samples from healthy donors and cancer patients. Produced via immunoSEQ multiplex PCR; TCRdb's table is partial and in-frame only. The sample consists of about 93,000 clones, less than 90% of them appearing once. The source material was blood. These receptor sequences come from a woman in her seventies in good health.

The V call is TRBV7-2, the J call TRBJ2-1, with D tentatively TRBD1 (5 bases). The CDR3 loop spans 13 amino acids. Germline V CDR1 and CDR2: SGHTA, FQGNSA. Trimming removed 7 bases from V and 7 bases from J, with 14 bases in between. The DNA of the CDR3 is TGTGCCAGCAAGCAGGGTAGGCCTAATGAGCAGTTCTTC. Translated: CASKQGRPNEQFF.

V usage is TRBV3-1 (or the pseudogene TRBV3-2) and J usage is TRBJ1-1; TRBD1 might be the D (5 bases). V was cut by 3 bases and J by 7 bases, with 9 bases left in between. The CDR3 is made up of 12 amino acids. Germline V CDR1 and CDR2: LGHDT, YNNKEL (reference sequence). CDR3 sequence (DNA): TGTGCCAGCAGCCAGGTGGGACTTGAAGCTTTCTTT. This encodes CASSQVGLEAFF.

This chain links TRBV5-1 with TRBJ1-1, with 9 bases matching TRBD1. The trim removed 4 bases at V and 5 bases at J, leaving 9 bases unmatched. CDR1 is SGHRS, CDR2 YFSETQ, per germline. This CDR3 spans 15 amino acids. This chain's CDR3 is CASSPGTGWGTEAFF. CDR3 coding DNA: TGCGCCAGCAGCCCCGGGACAGGGTGGGGGACTGAAGCTTTCTTT.

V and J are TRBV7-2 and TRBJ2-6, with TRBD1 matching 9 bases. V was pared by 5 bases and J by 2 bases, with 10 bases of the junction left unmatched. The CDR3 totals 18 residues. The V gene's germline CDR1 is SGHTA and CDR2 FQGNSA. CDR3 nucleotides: TGTGCCAGCAGCCCTACTACAGGACAGGGGACTGGGGCCAACGTCCTGACTTTC. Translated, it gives CASSPTTGQGTGANVLTF.

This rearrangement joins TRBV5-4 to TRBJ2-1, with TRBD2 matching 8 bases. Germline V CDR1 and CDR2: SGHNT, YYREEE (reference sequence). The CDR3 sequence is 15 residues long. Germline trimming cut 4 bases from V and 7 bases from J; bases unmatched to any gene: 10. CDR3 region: CASSATSGLTNEQFF. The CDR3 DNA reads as TGTGCCAGCAGCGCAACTAGCGGACTAACGAATGAGCAGTTCTTC.

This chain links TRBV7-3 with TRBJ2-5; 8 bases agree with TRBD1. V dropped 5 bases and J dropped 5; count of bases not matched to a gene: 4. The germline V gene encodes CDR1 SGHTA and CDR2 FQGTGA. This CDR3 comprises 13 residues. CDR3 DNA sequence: TGTGCCAGCAGCACCGGGACAGGCGAGACCCAGTACTTC. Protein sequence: CASSTGTGETQYF.

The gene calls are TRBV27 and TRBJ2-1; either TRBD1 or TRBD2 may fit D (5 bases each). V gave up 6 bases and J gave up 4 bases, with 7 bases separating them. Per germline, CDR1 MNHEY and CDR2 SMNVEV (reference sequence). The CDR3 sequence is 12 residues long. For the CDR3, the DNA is TGTGCCAGCAGGGGACCGTACAATGAGCAGTTCTTC. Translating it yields CASRGPYNEQFF.

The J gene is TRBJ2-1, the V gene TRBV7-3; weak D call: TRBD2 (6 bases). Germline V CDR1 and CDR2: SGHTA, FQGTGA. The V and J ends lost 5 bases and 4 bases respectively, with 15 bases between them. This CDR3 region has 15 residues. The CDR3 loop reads CASSLLGEVYNEQFF. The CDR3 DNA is TGTGCCAGCAGCCTTCTGGGGGAGGTTTACAATGAGCAGTTCTTC.

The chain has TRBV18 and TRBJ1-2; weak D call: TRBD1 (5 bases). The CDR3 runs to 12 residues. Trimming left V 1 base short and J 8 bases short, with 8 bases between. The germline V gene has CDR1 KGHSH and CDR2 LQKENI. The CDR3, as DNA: TGTGCCAGCTCACCACGGGACGGCGGCTACACCTTC. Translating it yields CASSPRDGGYTF.

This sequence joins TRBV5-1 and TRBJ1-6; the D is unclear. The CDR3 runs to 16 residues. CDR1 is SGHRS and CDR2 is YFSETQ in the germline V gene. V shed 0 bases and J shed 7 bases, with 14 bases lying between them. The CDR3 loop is CASSLAGGSPNSPLHF. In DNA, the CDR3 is TGCGCCAGCAGCTTGGCAGGAGGTTCCCCAAATTCACCCCTCCACTTT.

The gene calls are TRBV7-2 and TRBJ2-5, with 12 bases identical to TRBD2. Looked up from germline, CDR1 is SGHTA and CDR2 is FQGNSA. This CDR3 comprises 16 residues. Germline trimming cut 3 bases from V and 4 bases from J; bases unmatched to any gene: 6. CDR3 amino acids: CASSFSSGRGGETQYF. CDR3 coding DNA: TGTGCCAGCAGCTTTTCTAGCGGGAGGGGGGGAGAGACCCAGTACTTC. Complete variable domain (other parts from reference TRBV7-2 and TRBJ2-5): GAGVSQSPSNKVTEKGKDVELRCDPISGHTALYWYRQSLGQGLEFLIYFQGNSAPDKSGLPSDRFSAERTGGSVSTLTIQRTQQEDSAVYLCASSFSSGRGGETQYFGPGTRLLVL.

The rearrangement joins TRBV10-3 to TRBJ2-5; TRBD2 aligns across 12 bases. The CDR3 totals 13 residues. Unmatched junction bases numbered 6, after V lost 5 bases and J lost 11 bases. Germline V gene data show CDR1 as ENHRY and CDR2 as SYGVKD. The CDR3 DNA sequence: TGTGCCATCAGTCGGACTAGCGGGGATTGGCAGTACTTC. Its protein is CAISRTSGDWQYF.

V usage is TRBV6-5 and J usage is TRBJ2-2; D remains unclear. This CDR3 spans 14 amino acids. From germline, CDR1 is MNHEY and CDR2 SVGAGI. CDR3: CAAAVGSWTGELFF. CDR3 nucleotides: TGTGCAGCAGCAGTAGGTAGCTGGACCGGGGAGCTGTTTTTT.

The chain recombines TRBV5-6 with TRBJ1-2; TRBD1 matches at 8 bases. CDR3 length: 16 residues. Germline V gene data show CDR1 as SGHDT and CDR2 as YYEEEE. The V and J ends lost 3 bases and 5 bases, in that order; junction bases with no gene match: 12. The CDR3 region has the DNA TGTGCCAGCAGCTACACCTTTAGGACAGGGCCGTATGGCTACACCTTC. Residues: CASSYTFRTGPYGYTF.

The CDR3 here is CASRSVGSGANVLTF. DNA for the CDR3: TGCGCCAGCAGGTCGGTAGGCTCTGGGGCCAACGTCCTGACTTTC. The chain uses TRBV5-1 and TRBJ2-6, with D unclear. The length of the CDR3 is 15 residues. Deletions cut 5 bases from V and 0 bases from J, with 9 bases between. Germline V CDR1 and CDR2: SGHRS, YFSETQ.

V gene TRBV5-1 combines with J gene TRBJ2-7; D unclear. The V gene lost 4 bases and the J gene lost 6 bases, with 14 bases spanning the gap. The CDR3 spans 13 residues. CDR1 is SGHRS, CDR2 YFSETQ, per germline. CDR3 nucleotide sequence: TGCGCCAGCAGCGTCGACACCCCAGGCGAGCAGTACTTC. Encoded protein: CASSVDTPGEQYF.

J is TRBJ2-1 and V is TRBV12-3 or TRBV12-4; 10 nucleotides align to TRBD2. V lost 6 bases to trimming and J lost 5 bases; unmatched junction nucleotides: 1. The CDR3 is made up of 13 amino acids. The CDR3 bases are TGTGCCAGCAGCGGACTAGCGGACAATGAGCAGTTCTTC. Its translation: CASSGLADNEQFF.

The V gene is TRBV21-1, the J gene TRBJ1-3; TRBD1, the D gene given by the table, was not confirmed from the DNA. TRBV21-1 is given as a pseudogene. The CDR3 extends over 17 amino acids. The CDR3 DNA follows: TGTGCCAGCAGCAAATGTTGGGACAGAACCAGACGAAACACCATATATTTT. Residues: CASSKCWDRTRRNTIYF.

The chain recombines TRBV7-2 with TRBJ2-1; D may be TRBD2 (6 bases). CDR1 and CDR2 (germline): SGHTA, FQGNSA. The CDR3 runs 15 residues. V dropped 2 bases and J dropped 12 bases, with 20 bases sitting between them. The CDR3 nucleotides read TGTGCCAGCAGCTTAAAGGAGGGGCGCGCGTGGGGGCAGTTCTTC. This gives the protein CASSLKEGRAWGQFF.

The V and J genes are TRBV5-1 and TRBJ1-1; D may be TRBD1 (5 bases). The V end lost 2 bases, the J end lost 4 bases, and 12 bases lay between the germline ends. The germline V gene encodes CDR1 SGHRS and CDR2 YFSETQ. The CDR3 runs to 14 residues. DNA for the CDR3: TGCGCCAGCAGCTTAGGGGATTTCGCCACTGAAGCTTTCTTT. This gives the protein CASSLGDFATEAFF.

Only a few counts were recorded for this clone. The DNA for the CDR3 is TGTGCCAGCAGCCTCACGGACTTTAACACCGGGGAGCTGTTTTTT. Its translation is CASSLTDFNTGELFF. The chain is built from TRBV11-2 and TRBJ2-2; TRBD2 is a possible D gene (5 bases). The CDR3 is 15 residues long. V was pared by 5 bases and J by 2 bases, with 12 bases between. Germline CDR1 reads SGHAT; CDR2 reads FQNNGV.

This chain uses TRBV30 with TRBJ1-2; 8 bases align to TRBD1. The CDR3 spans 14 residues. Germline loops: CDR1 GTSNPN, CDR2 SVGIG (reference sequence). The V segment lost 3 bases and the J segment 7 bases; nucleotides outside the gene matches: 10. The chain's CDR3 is CAWSVSQGAVGYTF. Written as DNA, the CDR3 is TGTGCCTGGAGCGTGTCGCAGGGGGCTGTTGGCTACACCTTC.

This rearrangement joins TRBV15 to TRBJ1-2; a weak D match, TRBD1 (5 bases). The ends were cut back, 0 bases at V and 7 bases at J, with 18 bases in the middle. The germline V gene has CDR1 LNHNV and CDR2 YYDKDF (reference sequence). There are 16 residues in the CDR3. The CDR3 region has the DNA TGTGCCACCAGCAGAGATCTCGGGACCCGACTATTTGGCTACACCTTC. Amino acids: CATSRDLGTRLFGYTF. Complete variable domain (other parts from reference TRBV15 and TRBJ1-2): DAMVIQNPRYQVTQFGKPVTLSCSQTLNHNVMYWYQQKSSQAPKLLFHYYDKDFNNEADTPDNFQSRRPNTSFCFLDIRSPGLGDTAMYLCATSRDLGTRLFGYTFGSGTRLTVV.

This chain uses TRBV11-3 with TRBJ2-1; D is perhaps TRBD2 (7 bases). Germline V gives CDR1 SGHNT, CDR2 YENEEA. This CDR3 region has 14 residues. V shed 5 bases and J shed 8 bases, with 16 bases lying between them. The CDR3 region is CASSPTTGRDEQFF. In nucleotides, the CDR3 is TGTGCCAGCAGCCCAACCACAGGGAGGGATGAGCAGTTCTTC.

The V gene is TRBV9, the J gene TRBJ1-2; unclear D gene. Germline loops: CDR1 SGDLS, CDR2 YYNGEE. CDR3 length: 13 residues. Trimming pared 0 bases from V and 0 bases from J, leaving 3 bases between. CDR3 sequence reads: CASSVDANYGYTF. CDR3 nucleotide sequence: TGTGCCAGCAGCGTAGATGCTAACTATGGCTACACCTTC.

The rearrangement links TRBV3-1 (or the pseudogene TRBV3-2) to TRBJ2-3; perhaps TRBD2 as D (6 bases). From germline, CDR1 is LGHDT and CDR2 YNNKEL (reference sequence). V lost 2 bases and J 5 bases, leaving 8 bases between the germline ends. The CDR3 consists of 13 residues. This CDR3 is CASSQWEVDTQYF. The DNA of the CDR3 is TGTGCCAGCAGCCAATGGGAGGTAGATACGCAGTATTTT.

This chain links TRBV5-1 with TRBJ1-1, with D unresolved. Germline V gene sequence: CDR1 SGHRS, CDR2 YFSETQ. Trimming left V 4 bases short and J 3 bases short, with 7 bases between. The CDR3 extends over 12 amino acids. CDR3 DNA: TGCGCCAGCAGCACCGGATACACTGAAGCTTTCTTT. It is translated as CASSTGYTEAFF. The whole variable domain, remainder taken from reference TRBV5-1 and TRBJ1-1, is KAGVTQTPRYLIKTRGQQVTLSCSPISGHRSVSWYQQTPGQGLQFLFEYFSETQRNKGNFPGRFSGRQFSNSRSEMNVSTLELGDSALYLCASSTGYTEAFFGQGTRLTVV.

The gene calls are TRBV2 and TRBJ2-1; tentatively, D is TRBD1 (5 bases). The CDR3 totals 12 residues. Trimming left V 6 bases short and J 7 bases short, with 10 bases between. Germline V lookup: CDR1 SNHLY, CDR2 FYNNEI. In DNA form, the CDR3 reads TGTGCCAGCAGCAGGGAAATAAATGAGCAGTTCTTC. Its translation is CASSREINEQFF.

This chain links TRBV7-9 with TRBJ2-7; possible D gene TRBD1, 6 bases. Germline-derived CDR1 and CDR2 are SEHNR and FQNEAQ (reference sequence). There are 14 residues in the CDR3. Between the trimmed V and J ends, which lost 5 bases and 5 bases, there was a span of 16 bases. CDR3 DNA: TGTGCCAGCAGCCCCGCCCGGGCAGGGGACGAGCAGTACTTC. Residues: CASSPARAGDEQYF. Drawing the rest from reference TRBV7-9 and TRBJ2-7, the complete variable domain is DTGVSQNPRHKITKRGQNVTFRCDPISEHNRLYWYRQTLGQGPEFLTYFQNEAQLEKSRLLSDRFSAERPKGSFSTLEIQRTEQGDSAMYLCASSPARAGDEQYFGPGTRLTVT.

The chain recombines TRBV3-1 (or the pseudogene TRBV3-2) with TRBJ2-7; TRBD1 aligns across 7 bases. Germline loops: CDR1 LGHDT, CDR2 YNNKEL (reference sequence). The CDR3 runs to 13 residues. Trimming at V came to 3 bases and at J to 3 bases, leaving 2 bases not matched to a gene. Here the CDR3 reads CASSHGDSYEQYF. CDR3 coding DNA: TGTGCCAGCAGCCATGGGGACAGCTACGAGCAGTACTTC.